This TCR beta chain was found in a study of blood T cell repertoires in COVID-19. In the study overall: Spain, Italy and the United States supplied samples that represented acute and convalescent COVID-19. In each case, the material was cDNA or gDNA derived from T cells, B-cell-depleted T cells, or PBMCs.

CDR3 length: 14 residues. Germline-derived CDR1 and CDR2 are SGHTA and FQGNSA. The germline V and J ends were trimmed by 5 bases and 4 bases, with 13 bases remaining between them. Per the study methods: Using reference gene primer amplification, nucleated cell counts were estimated. Assay: immunoSEQ multiplex PCR; the TCRdb copy retains only in-frame clones and omits some. The V and J calls and the clone size are those of that table, but D and trimming were determined from the DNA. The sample consists of some 180,000 clones, more than 75% of them appearing once. The TCR sequence derives from a man over 45 who had recovered from COVID-19. This chain joins TRBV7-2 and TRBJ2-3; unclear D gene. Material: peripheral blood. The CDR3 protein is CASSRNSRPDTQYF. The CDR3, as DNA: TGTGCCAGCAGCCGGAATTCTAGGCCAGATACGCAGTATTTT. The whole variable domain, filled in from reference TRBV7-2 and TRBJ2-3, reads GAGVSQSPSNKVTEKGKDVELRCDPISGHTALYWYRQSLGQGLEFLIYFQGNSAPDKSGLPSDRFSAERTGGSVSTLTIQRTQQEDSAVYLCASSRNSRPDTQYFGPGTRLTVL.